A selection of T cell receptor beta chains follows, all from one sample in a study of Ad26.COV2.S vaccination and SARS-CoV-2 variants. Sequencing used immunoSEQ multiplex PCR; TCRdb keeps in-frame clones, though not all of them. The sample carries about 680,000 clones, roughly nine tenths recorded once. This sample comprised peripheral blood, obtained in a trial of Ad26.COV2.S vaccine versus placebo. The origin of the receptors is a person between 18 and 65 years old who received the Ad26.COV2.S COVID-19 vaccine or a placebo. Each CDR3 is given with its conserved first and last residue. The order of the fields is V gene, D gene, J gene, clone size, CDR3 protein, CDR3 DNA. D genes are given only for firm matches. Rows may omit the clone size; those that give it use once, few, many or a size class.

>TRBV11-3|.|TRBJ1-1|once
CAIPKKEAFF
TGTGCCATCCCGAAGAAAGAAGCTTTCTTT
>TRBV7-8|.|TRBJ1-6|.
CASSGQDNSPLHF
TGTGCCAGCAGTGGGCAAGATAATTCACCCCTCCACTTT
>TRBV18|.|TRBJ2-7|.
CASSPWATDSYEQYF
TGTGCCAGCTCACCTTGGGCGACAGACTCCTACGAGCAGTACTTC
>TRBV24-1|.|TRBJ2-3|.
CATSPPGVTDTQYF
TGTGCCACCTCCCCCCCCGGGGTCACAGATACGCAGTATTTT
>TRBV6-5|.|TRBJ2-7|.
CASRGGRYTYEQYF
TGTGCCAGCAGGGGAGGACGCTATACCTACGAGCAGTACTTC
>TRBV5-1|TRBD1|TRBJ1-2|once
CASSSVGTEIYGYTF
TGCGCCAGCAGCTCAGTCGGGACAGAGATCTATGGCTACACCTTC
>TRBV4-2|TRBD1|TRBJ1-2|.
CASSQDPQGARGYTF
TGTGCCAGCAGCCAAGACCCACAGGGGGCAAGAGGCTACACCTTC
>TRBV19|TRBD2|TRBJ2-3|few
CASSIGRGAVSTDTQYF
TGTGCCAGTAGTATAGGGCGGGGGGCGGTTAGCACAGATACGCAGTATTTT
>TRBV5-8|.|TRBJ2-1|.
CASSLEGGANEQFF
TGTGCCAGCAGCTTGGAAGGGGGGGCAAATGAGCAGTTCTTC
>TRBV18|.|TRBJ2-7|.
CASSPPSRGFPYEQYF
TGTGCCAGCTCACCTCCTTCCAGGGGATTCCCCTACGAGCAGTACTTC
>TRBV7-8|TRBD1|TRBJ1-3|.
CASSSGGLVSGNTIYF
TGTGCCAGCAGCTCAGGGGGGTTGGTCTCTGGAAACACCATATATTTT
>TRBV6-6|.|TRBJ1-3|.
CASSYSNGNSGNTIYF
TGTGCCAGCAGTTACTCGAATGGAAACTCTGGAAACACCATATATTTT
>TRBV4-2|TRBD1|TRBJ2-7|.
CASSQDSPRGPPYEQYF
TGTGCCAGCAGCCAAGATAGCCCTAGGGGGCCCCCCTACGAGCAGTACTTC
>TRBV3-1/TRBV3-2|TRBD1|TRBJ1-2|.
CASSPWTGGTYGYTF
TGTGCCAGCAGCCCTTGGACAGGGGGCACCTATGGCTACACCTTC
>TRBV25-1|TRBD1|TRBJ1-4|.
CASSDITGTAHEKLFF
TGTGCCAGCAGTGATATAACCGGGACAGCGCATGAAAAACTGTTTTTT
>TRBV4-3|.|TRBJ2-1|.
CASSQGVFYNEQFF
TGCGCCAGCAGCCAAGGGGTATTCTACAATGAGCAGTTCTTC
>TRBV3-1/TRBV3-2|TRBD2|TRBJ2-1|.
CASSQEASGGSYNEQFF
TGTGCCAGCAGCCAAGAGGCTAGCGGGGGCTCCTACAATGAGCAGTTCTTC
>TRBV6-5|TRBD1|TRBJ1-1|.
CASLGRGDTEAFF
TGTGCCAGCCTTGGCAGGGGGGACACTGAAGCTTTCTTT
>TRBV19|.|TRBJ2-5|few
CASRSGPLFPQYF
TGTGCCAGTAGGTCGGGACCCCTGTTCCCCCAGTACTTC
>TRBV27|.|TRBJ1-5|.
CASSLAGNQPQHF
TGTGCCAGCAGTTTAGCGGGGAATCAGCCCCAGCATTTT
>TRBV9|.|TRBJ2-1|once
CASSVGGYVSSYNEQFF
TGTGCCAGCAGCGTAGGGGGGTACGTGAGCTCCTACAATGAGCAGTTCTTC
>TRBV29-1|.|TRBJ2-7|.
CSVSPGGSYEQYF
TGCAGCGTATCCCCGGGCGGGTCCTACGAGCAGTACTTC
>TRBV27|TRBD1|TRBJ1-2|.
CASSPNQGQGRGYTF
TGTGCCAGCAGTCCCAACCAAGGACAGGGCCGCGGCTACACCTTC
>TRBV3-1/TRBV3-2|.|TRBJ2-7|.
CASSSGPQAYEQYF
TGTGCCAGCAGCTCGGGCCCACAGGCCTACGAGCAGTACTTC
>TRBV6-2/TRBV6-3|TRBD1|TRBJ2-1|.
CASSPNRGLPQPGQFF
TGTGCCAGCAGCCCTAACAGGGGGCTACCCCAGCCAGGGCAGTTCTTC
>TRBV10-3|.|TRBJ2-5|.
CAISGGVGQETQYF
TGTGCCATCAGTGGGGGAGTGGGCCAAGAGACCCAGTACTTC
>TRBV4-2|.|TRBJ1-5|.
CASSQGANQPQHF
TGTGCCAGCAGCCAAGGGGCAAATCAGCCCCAGCATTTT
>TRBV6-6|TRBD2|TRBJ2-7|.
CASSYKAGVGNEQYF
TGTGCCAGCAGTTACAAAGCGGGAGTCGGGAACGAGCAGTACTTC
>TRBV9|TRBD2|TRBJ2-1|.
CASSARLAGGPYNEQFF
TGTGCCAGCAGCGCCCGACTAGCGGGGGGGCCCTACAATGAGCAGTTCTTC
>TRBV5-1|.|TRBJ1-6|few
CASTPSGPDNSPLHF
TGCGCCAGCACCCCCTCGGGGCCAGATAATTCACCCCTCCACTTT
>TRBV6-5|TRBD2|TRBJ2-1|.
CASTGLAGYNEQFF
TGTGCCAGCACCGGGCTAGCGGGTTACAATGAGCAGTTCTTC
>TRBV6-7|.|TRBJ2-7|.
CASSYSGVLKSTYEQYF
TGTGCCAGCAGTTACTCTGGGGTTCTAAAAAGTACCTACGAGCAGTACTTC
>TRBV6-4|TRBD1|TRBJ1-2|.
CASRGGQGASYGYTF
TGTGCCAGCAGGGGAGGGCAGGGGGCTAGCTATGGCTACACCTTC
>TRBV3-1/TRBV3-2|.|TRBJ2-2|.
CASSQVRGLNTGELFF
TGTGCCAGCAGCCAAGTGCGGGGCCTGAACACCGGGGAGCTGTTTTTT
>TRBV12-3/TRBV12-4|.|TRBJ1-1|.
CASSSFTEAFF
TGTGCCAGCAGTTCGTTCACTGAAGCTTTCTTT
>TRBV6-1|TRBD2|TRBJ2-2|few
CASSEAGGSGELFF
TGTGCCAGCAGTGAGGCTGGCGGGAGCGGGGAGCTGTTTTTT
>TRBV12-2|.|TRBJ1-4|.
CASRLQKDRGVEKLFF
TGTGCAAGTCGCTTACAGAAGGACAGGGGGGTCGAAAAACTGTTTTTT
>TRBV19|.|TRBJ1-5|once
CASSIERGSNQPQHF
TGTGCCAGTAGTATAGAGAGGGGGAGCAATCAGCCCCAGCATTTT